This T cell receptor (beta chain) was sequenced in a study of blood T cell repertoires in COVID-19. Study-wide context: Donors in the United States, Italy and Spain gave samples during acute or convalescent COVID-19.

This clone was observed once. As processed by the authors: Amplifying reference gene primers gave estimates of nucleated cell counts. Here immunoSEQ multiplex PCR was the method, and the copy in TCRdb shows in-frame clones only, minus some. V and J calls and clone size are copied from that table; D and trimming were computed from the DNA. Here the sample spans about 120,000 clones, around 83% being singletons. Between the trimmed V and J ends, which lost 3 bases and 3 bases, there was a span of 13 bases. The germline gives CDR1 MNHEY, CDR2 SVGEGT. The CDR3 is made up of 15 amino acids. The TCR sequence derives from a man aged 40-55 years with acute or convalescent COVID-19. The sample was peripheral blood. The chain carries TRBV6-2 or TRBV6-3 and TRBJ2-3, with a tentative D call TRBD2 (5 bases). In DNA form, the CDR3 reads TGTGCCAGCAGTTATCCGCGGGTGAGGACAGATACGCAGTATTTT. Translated, it gives CASSYPRVRTDTQYF.